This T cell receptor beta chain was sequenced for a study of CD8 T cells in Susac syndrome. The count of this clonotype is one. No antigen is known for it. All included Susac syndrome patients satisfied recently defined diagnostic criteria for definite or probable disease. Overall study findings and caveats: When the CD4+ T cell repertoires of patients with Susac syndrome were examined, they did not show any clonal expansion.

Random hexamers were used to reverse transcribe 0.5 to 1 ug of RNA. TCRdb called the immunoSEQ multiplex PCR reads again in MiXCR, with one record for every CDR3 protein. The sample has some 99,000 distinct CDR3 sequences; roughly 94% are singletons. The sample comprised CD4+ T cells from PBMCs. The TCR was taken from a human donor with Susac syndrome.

The CDR3, as DNA: TGTGCCACCAGCAGCCGGGACAGGGGGTTTTACAATGAGCAGTTCTTC. Its protein product is CATSSRDRGFYNEQFF. This chain links TRBV15 with TRBJ2-1; TRBD1 matches 11 bases. J gave up 4 bases and V 3 bases, and 5 bases lay outside the gene matches. Germline CDR1 reads LNHNV; CDR2 reads YYDKDF (reference sequence). The CDR3 is 16 residues long.